The TCR beta chain under discussion was sequenced for a study of T cells in localized non-small cell lung cancer. This clone has just a few counts. What it recognizes is unknown. This table comes from immunoSEQ multiplex PCR, and its TCRdb copy is limited to in-frame clones, with some not included. The sample yields roughly 1,000 clones, approximately 20% seen once. Broader study findings: Longer survival (overall) was linked to higher T cell density in blood. The appearance of a median approximately 60 of the top 100 tumor clones was seen in adjacent lung. Tumor showed lower T cell clonality than uninvolved adjacent lung, where it was highest.

The sequencing here drew on normal lung tissue next to the tumor, taken before any cancer treatment. This sequence originates from a man aged 40 to 70 with stage III lung adenocarcinoma.

The DNA of the CDR3 is TGCGCCAGCAGCTTAACTAGCGGGAGGGGGTACAATGAGCAGTTCTTC. This translates into CASSLTSGRGYNEQFF. The chain has TRBV5-1 and TRBJ2-1; TRBD2 agrees at 13 bases. Germline CDR1 reads SGHRS; CDR2 reads YFSETQ. V dropped 2 bases and J dropped 4; count of bases not matched to a gene: 3. The CDR3 is 16 residues long.